The present TCR beta chain was sequenced within a study of T cell repertoires in ileal Crohn's disease. Study details: The M0 sample came from the inflamed ileal portion of the resected specimen.

Time point: inflamed ileum from the surgical specimen. The assay was immunoSEQ multiplex PCR, and TCRdb's table has in-frame clones only and misses some. The sample gives 15,000 to 20,000 clones, around 76% of which show up once; less than 5% is in the top ten. This clonotype originated in an adult with Crohn's disease. Specimen: ileal tissue.

In DNA, the CDR3 is TGTGCCAGCAGCGTGAGGACGCGCACAGATACGCAGTATTTT. Protein sequence: CASSVRTRTDTQYF. The gene calls are TRBV9 and TRBJ2-3; D not certain. Deletions cut 2 bases from V and 1 base from J, with 8 bases between. Per germline, CDR1 SGDLS and CDR2 YYNGEE. CDR3 length equals 14 residues.